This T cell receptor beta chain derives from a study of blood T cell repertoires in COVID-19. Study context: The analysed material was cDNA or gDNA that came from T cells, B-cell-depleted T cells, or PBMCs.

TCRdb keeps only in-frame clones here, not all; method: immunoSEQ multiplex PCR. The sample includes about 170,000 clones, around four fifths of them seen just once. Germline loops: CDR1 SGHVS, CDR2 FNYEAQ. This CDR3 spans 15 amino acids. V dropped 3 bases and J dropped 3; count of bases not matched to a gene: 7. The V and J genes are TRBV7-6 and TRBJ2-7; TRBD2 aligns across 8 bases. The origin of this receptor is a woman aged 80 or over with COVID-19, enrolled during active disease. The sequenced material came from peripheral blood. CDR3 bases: TGTGCCAGCAGCTTCCGAGGCGGGGGGTACTACGAGCAGTACTTC. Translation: CASSFRGGGYYEQYF.